The 31 T cell receptor beta chains below were found in one sample sequenced in a study of technical replicates of blood from a few donors. Data came from immunoSEQ multiplex PCR; TCRdb stores just in-frame clones and leaves some out. This sample has around 76,000 clones, with over 85% found just once. The sample was T cells isolated from PBMCs. These receptors were obtained from a human donor in good health.

This chain uses TRBV27 with TRBJ1-5; D uncertain. Trimming shortened V by 5 bases and J by 4 bases, and 15 bases separated the two germline ends. The CDR3 sequence is 15 residues long. Germline V lookup: CDR1 MNHEY, CDR2 SMNVEV (reference sequence). CDR3 protein: CASSPTPRGNQPQHF. The CDR3 coding sequence is TGTGCCAGCAGTCCGACCCCAAGAGGAAATCAGCCCCAGCATTTT.

J is TRBJ1-2 and V is TRBV5-1; tentatively, D is TRBD1 (5 bases). CDR1 is SGHRS, CDR2 YFSETQ, per germline. V shed 3 bases and J shed 4 bases, with 13 bases lying between them. The CDR3 runs to 14 residues. Written as DNA, the CDR3 is TGCGCCAGCAGCTACACTGGGGGGATCTATGGCTACACCTTC. It is translated as CASSYTGGIYGYTF. Combining the CDR3 with reference TRBV5-1 and TRBJ1-2 gives the whole variable domain KAGVTQTPRYLIKTRGQQVTLSCSPISGHRSVSWYQQTPGQGLQFLFEYFSETQRNKGNFPGRFSGRQFSNSRSEMNVSTLELGDSALYLCASSYTGGIYGYTFGSGTRLTVV.

The V gene is TRBV11-2, the J gene TRBJ2-1; possibly TRBD2 for D (5 bases). Germline CDR1 SGHAT, CDR2 FQNNGV. CDR3 length equals 14 residues. V gave up 5 bases and J gave up 5 bases, with 13 bases separating them. CDR3 bases: TGTGCCAGCAGCCCCAGGACTGGAAACAATGAGCAGTTCTTC. Translation: CASSPRTGNNEQFF.

The chain carries TRBV15 and TRBJ2-3; 7 bases fit TRBD1. CDR1 LNHNV and CDR2 YYDKDF come from the germline V gene (reference sequence). V shed 0 bases and J 4 bases; nucleotides not matched to a gene: 1. This CDR3 has 14 residues. The CDR3: CATSRDRGSDTQYF. In nucleotides, the CDR3 is TGTGCCACCAGCAGAGACAGGGGGTCAGATACGCAGTATTTT.

This clone has just a few counts. The CDR3 bases are TGTGCCAGTAGTAATTATCGGGACAGTGAAGCTTTCTTT. It is translated as CASSNYRDSEAFF. The chain carries TRBV19 and TRBJ1-1; 7 bases agree with TRBD1. Germline V CDR1 and CDR2: LNHDA, SQIVND (reference sequence). The J segment lost 7 bases and the V segment lost 4 bases, leaving 6 bases of the junction unmatched. The CDR3 spans 13 residues.

This chain connects TRBV7-2 to TRBJ1-1; D is perhaps TRBD1 (5 bases). From germline, CDR1 is SGHTA and CDR2 FQGNSA. There are 11 residues in the CDR3. The ends were cut back, 4 bases at V and 6 bases at J, with 6 bases in the middle. CDR3 nucleotide sequence: TGTGCCAGCAGCTGGGGCTCTGAAGCTTTCTTT. It yields the protein CASSWGSEAFF.

The rearrangement joins TRBV6-6 to TRBJ2-3, with TRBD2 matching over 8 bases. The length of the CDR3 is 16 residues. Per germline, CDR1 MNHNY and CDR2 SVGAGI (reference sequence). Unmatched junction bases numbered 10, after V lost 4 bases and J lost 4 bases. In nucleotides, the CDR3 is TGTGCCAGCAGTTTATTTAGCGGGATCTCCCCAGATACGCAGTATTTT. It specifies CASSLFSGISPDTQYF.

This chain connects TRBV9 to TRBJ2-7; TRBD2 matches at 8 bases. Germline-derived CDR1 and CDR2 are SGDLS and YYNGEE. V was pared by 0 bases and J by 3 bases, with 5 bases of the junction left unmatched. CDR3 length equals 15 residues. The CDR3 sequence is CASSVGGLARYEQYF. CDR3 nucleotide sequence: TGTGCCAGCAGCGTAGGTGGACTAGCCCGCTACGAGCAGTACTTC.

This chain joins TRBV19 and TRBJ2-5; 9 bases are shared with TRBD1. The CDR3 is made up of 16 amino acids. The trim removed 4 bases at V and 5 bases at J, leaving 11 bases unmatched. Germline CDR1 LNHDA, CDR2 SQIVND (reference sequence). The CDR3 nucleotides are TGTGCCAGTAGTACCCCCACAGGGGGCTTGGGGGAGACCCAGTACTTC. It codes for CASSTPTGGLGETQYF. Complete variable domain (other parts from reference TRBV19 and TRBJ2-5): DGGITQSPKYLFRKEGQNVTLSCEQNLNHDAMYWYRQDPGQGLRLIYYSQIVNDFQKGDIAEGYSVSREKKESFPLTVTSAQKNPTAFYLCASSTPTGGLGETQYFGPGTRLLVL.

The rearrangement links TRBV6-1 to TRBJ2-7; no clear D. CDR1 is MNHNS, CDR2 SASEGT, per germline. V dropped 3 bases and J dropped 0 bases, with 9 bases sitting between them. This CDR3 comprises 14 residues. The CDR3 DNA reads as TGTGCCAGCAGTGAGGCCCGGAGCTCCTACGAGCAGTACTTC. Translation: CASSEARSSYEQYF.

The chain recombines TRBV6-5 with TRBJ1-4, with no clear D. The CDR3 has 15 residues. Trimming took 8 bases from V and 0 from J, leaving 13 bases between them. CDR1 is MNHEY and CDR2 is SVGAGI in the germline V gene. CDR3 protein: CASGRLFSTNEKLFF. The CDR3 DNA reads TGTGCCAGCGGCAGACTGTTCTCAACTAATGAAAAACTGTTTTTT.

The rearrangement joins TRBV11-2 to TRBJ2-7; TRBD1 agrees at 8 bases. Losses at the gene ends were 5 bases for V and 3 bases for J; bases not matched to a gene: 18. This CDR3 contains 18 residues. Looked up from germline, CDR1 is SGHAT and CDR2 is FQNNGV. CDR3 DNA: TGTGCCAGCAGCCCACGGGACGGACAGGGATTAAGCTTCTACGAGCAGTACTTC. Protein: CASSPRDGQGLSFYEQYF. The whole variable domain, filled in from reference TRBV11-2 and TRBJ2-7, reads EAGVAQSPRYKIIEKRQSVAFWCNPISGHATLYWYQQILGQGPKLLIQFQNNGVVDDSQLPKDRFSAERLKGVDSTLKIQPAKLEDSAVYLCASSPRDGQGLSFYEQYFGPGTRLTVT.

The rearrangement uses TRBV5-8 and TRBJ1-4; a possible D gene is TRBD1 (5 bases). V lost 6 bases to trimming and J lost 7 bases, with 19 bases between them. The length of the CDR3 is 15 residues. CDR1 SGHTS and CDR2 YDEGEE come from the germline V gene. CDR3 DNA: TGTGCCAGCAACCGGGACTTATCTTCCGTTGAAAAACTGTTTTTT. Translating it yields CASNRDLSSVEKLFF.

This sequence joins TRBV19 and TRBJ2-7; D is unresolved. In germline, CDR1 is LNHDA, CDR2 SQIVND (reference sequence). V was trimmed by 1 base and J by 7 bases, leaving 11 bases between them. This CDR3 comprises 13 residues. CDR3 bases: TGTGCCAGTAGTATAGGTCCCCGTAGAGAGCAGTACTTC. Amino acid sequence: CASSIGPRREQYF. The full variable domain, rest sourced from reference TRBV19 and TRBJ2-7, is DGGITQSPKYLFRKEGQNVTLSCEQNLNHDAMYWYRQDPGQGLRLIYYSQIVNDFQKGDIAEGYSVSREKKESFPLTVTSAQKNPTAFYLCASSIGPRREQYFGPGTRLTVT.

The chain joins TRBV11-2 to TRBJ2-7; the D gene is possibly TRBD2 (6 bases). The V end lost 4 bases, the J end lost 3 bases, and 19 bases lay between the germline ends. The CDR3 extends over 16 amino acids. Germline lookup yields CDR1 SGHAT and CDR2 FQNNGV. CDR3 sequence (DNA): TGTGCCAGCAGCTCGATTACCGGACTAAAATTCTACGAGCAGTACTTC. Translating gives CASSSITGLKFYEQYF.

The chain is built from TRBV4-2 and TRBJ2-7; D may be TRBD2 (6 bases). CDR1 and CDR2 (germline): LGHNA, YNFKEQ. The CDR3 runs 19 residues. Trimming pared 4 bases from V and 5 bases from J, leaving 30 bases between. CDR3 in amino acids: CASSLPERWLIPGVHEQYF. CDR3 in DNA: TGTGCCAGCAGCCTCCCGGAGAGGTGGTTAATACCGGGAGTCCACGAGCAGTACTTC.

The chain couples TRBV27 to TRBJ2-1, with 12 nucleotides matching TRBD2. CDR3 length equals 18 residues. V lost 5 bases to trimming and J lost 5 bases; unmatched junction nucleotides: 13. Germline values: CDR1 MNHEY, CDR2 SMNVEV (reference sequence). The CDR3 nucleotides read TGTGCCAGCAGTCCCGGACTAGCGGGGCCAGGGAACCACAATGAGCAGTTCTTC. Amino acids: CASSPGLAGPGNHNEQFF.

The chain links TRBV5-1 to TRBJ2-7; possible D gene TRBD2, 5 bases. Germline-derived CDR1 and CDR2 are SGHRS and YFSETQ. The V end was cut by 0 bases, the J end by 0 bases, with 10 bases between. This CDR3 has 15 residues. CDR3 residues: CASSLGGGSSYEQYF. DNA for the CDR3: TGCGCCAGCAGCTTGGGCGGCGGGTCCTCCTACGAGCAGTACTTC.

The chain is built from TRBV7-8 and TRBJ2-7, with D tentatively TRBD2 (5 bases). This CDR3 region has 11 residues. Trimming removed 5 bases from V and 7 bases from J, with 9 bases in between. The V gene's germline CDR1 is SGHVS and CDR2 FQNEAQ. CDR3 DNA sequence: TGTGCCAGCAGCCCGGGATGGGAGCAGTACTTC. Its protein product is CASSPGWEQYF.

The chain joins TRBV2 to TRBJ1-4, with D hard to call. The CDR3 consists of 14 residues. Trimming stripped 2 bases from V and 4 bases from J, with 8 bases between. The germline V gene encodes CDR1 SNHLY and CDR2 FYNNEI. CDR3 nucleotides: TGTGCCAGCAGTGAACAGGTGATTAATGAAAAACTGTTTTTT. Its protein is CASSEQVINEKLFF.

J is TRBJ2-7 and V is TRBV27; 7 positions agree with TRBD1. V shed 5 bases, J shed 9 bases, and the junction held 10 bases outside the gene matches. The CDR3 has 13 residues. Germline CDR1 MNHEY, CDR2 SMNVEV (reference sequence). CDR3 sequence: CASSRTGARRQYF. CDR3 sequence (DNA): TGTGCCAGCAGTAGGACAGGTGCCCGGAGGCAGTACTTC.

The chain couples TRBV7-6 to TRBJ1-1, with TRBD1 as a possible D gene (6 bases). V lost 1 base, J lost 1 base, and 10 bases lay in between. CDR1 is SGHVS, CDR2 FNYEAQ, per germline. The CDR3 extends over 15 amino acids. The CDR3 is CASSLVSGANTEAFF. The CDR3 coding sequence is TGTGCCAGCAGCTTAGTATCAGGGGCGAACACTGAAGCTTTCTTT.

The rearrangement uses TRBV7-8 and TRBJ2-1; D perhaps matches TRBD1 (6 bases). V lost 5 bases and J lost 7, with 18 bases in between. There are 15 residues in the CDR3. Germline V gene data show CDR1 as SGHVS and CDR2 as FQNEAQ. CDR3 bases: TGTGCCAGCAGCCTACAGGGAACCCGATCGAATGAGCAGTTCTTC. This translates into CASSLQGTRSNEQFF. Drawing the rest from reference TRBV7-8 and TRBJ2-1, the complete variable domain is GAGVSQSPRYKVAKRGQDVALRCDPISGHVSLFWYQQALGQGPEFLTYFQNEAQLDKSGLPSDRFFAERPEGSVSTLKIQRTQQEDSAVYLCASSLQGTRSNEQFFGPGTRLTVL.

This chain uses TRBV6-5 with TRBJ1-1; 8 bases line up with TRBD1. The trim removed 6 bases at V and 1 base at J, leaving 4 bases unmatched. Germline CDR1 and CDR2: MNHEY and SVGAGI. This CDR3 is built from 14 residues. CDR3 nucleotide sequence: TGTGCCAGCAGGTCCGGGACAGGGAACACTGAAGCTTTCTTT. This codes for CASRSGTGNTEAFF.

The chain employs TRBV2 and TRBJ2-2; TRBD1 matches 7 bases. Germline CDR1 is SNHLY and CDR2 is FYNNEI. The CDR3 is 14 residues long. Trimming cost V 2 bases and J 5 bases; bases outside gene matches: 2. The CDR3 DNA sequence: TGTGCCAGCAGTGAAATACAGGGGACCGGGGAGCTGTTTTTT. Translation gives CASSEIQGTGELFF.

The chain links TRBV15 to TRBJ1-4; 7 nucleotides align to TRBD1. This CDR3 comprises 17 residues. From germline, CDR1 is LNHNV and CDR2 YYDKDF (reference sequence). V shed 3 bases, J shed 3 bases, and the junction held 10 bases outside the gene matches. The DNA of the CDR3 is TGTGCCACCAGCAGTGCCGGGACAGCCTTTCCTAATGAAAAACTGTTTTTT. This sequence encodes CATSSAGTAFPNEKLFF.

This chain joins TRBV7-7 and TRBJ2-7; unclear D gene. This CDR3 is built from 13 residues. V was trimmed by 2 bases and J by 4 bases, leaving 9 bases between them. Germline V gene sequence: CDR1 SSHAT, CDR2 FNYEAQ (reference sequence). CDR3 region: CASSLPGSYEQYF. The CDR3 region has the DNA TGTGCCAGCAGCTTACCCGGGTCTTACGAGCAGTACTTC.

CDR3 loop: CASTEGYMNTEAFF. CDR3 sequence (DNA): TGTGCCAGTACCGAGGGCTACATGAACACTGAAGCTTTCTTT. This chain joins TRBV19 and TRBJ1-1; D ambiguous. CDR3 length: 14 amino acids. Per the germline V gene, CDR1 is LNHDA and CDR2 is SQIVND (reference sequence). Trimming cost V 7 bases and J 0 bases, with 12 bases left between them.

The chain uses TRBV29-1 and TRBJ2-1; 8 bases align to TRBD1. CDR1 SQVTM and CDR2 ANQGSEA come from the germline V gene. CDR3 length: 12 residues. After removal of 4 bases from V and 9 bases from J, the junction contained 5 bases not matched to a gene. CDR3 in amino acids: CSVVQGVGEQFF. CDR3 DNA sequence: TGCAGCGTTGTACAGGGGGTTGGTGAGCAGTTCTTC.

The CDR3 DNA reads as TGTGCCAGTAGTACAGGGCTTGTCGGCTACACCTTC. Its translation: CASSTGLVGYTF. The gene calls are TRBV19 and TRBJ1-2; tentatively, D is TRBD1 (5 bases). Germline V gene lookup returns CDR1 LNHDA and CDR2 SQIVND (reference sequence). This CDR3 has 12 residues. Deletions cut 4 bases from V and 8 bases from J, with 11 bases between.

The V and J genes are TRBV6-6 and TRBJ2-1; D may be TRBD1 (7 bases). CDR1 is MNHNY and CDR2 is SVGAGI in the germline V gene (reference sequence). This CDR3 is 15 amino acids long. V was clipped by 6 bases and J by 5 bases, with 17 bases between them. In DNA form, the CDR3 reads TGTGCCAGCAGCCCCAGGGGGACTCACGACAATGAGCAGTTCTTC. Amino acid sequence: CASSPRGTHDNEQFF.